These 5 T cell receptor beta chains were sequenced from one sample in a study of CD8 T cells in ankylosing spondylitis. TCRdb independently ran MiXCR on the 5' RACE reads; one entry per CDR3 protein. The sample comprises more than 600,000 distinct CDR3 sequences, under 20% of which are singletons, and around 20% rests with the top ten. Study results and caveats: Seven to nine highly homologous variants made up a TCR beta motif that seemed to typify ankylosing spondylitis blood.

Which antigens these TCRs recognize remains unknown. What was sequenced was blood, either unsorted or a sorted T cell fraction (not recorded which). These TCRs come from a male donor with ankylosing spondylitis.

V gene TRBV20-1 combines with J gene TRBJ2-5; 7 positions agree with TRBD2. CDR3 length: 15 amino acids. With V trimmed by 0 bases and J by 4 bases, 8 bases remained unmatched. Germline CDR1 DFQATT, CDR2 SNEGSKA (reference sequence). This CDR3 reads CSARDLLASGETQYF. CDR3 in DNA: TGCAGTGCTAGAGATTTACTAGCGAGCGGAGAGACCCAGTACTTC.

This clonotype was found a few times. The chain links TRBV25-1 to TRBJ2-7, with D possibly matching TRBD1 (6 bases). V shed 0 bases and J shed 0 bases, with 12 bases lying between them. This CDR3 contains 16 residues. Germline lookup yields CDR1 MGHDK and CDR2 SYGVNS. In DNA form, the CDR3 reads TGTGCCAGCAGTGAATATCTGGGGGCGGGCTCCTACGAGCAGTACTTC. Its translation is CASSEYLGAGSYEQYF.

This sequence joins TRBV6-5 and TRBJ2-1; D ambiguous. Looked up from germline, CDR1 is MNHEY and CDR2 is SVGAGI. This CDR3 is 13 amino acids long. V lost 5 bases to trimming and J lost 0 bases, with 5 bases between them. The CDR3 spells CASSTSSYNEQFF. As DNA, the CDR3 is TGTGCCAGCAGTACTTCCTCCTACAATGAGCAGTTCTTC.

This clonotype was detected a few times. CDR3 protein: CASSSGQGEQYF. The DNA for the CDR3 is TGTGCCAGCTCATCCGGACAGGGTGAGCAGTACTTC. The rearrangement uses TRBV18 and TRBJ2-7, with 8 bases lining up with TRBD1. The CDR3 spans 12 residues. CDR1 and CDR2 (germline): KGHSH, LQKENI. With 5 bases clipped from V and 7 bases from J, the junction kept 4 bases outside the gene matches.

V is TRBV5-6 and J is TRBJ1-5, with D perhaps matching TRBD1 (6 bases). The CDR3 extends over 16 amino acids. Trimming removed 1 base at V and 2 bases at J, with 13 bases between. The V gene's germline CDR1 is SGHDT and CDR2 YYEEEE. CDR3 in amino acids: CASSLWGGGGNQPQHF. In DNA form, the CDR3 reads TGTGCCAGCAGCTTGTGGGGGGGCGGAGGCAATCAGCCCCAGCATTTT.